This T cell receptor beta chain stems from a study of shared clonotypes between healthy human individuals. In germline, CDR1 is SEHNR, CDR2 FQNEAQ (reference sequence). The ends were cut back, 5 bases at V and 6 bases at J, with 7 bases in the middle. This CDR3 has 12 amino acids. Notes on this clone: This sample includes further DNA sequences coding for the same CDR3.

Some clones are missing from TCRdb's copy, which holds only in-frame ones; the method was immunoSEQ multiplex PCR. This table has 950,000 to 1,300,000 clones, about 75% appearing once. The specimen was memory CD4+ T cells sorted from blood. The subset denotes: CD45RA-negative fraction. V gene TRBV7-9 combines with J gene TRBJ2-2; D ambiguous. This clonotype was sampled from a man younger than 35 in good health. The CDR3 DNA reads TGTGCCAGCAGCCAGGATGCCGGGGAGCTGTTTTTT. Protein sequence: CASSQDAGELFF.